This T cell receptor (beta chain) stems from a study of blood T cell repertoires in COVID-19. Study information: Acute-phase and convalescent COVID-19 samples originated in the United States, Italy and Spain.

This CDR3 spans 13 amino acids. Germline assignment: CDR1 SQVTM and CDR2 ANQGSEA. With 7 bases clipped from V and 3 bases from J, the junction kept 8 bases outside the gene matches. This clone was observed a single time. Clones were read by immunoSEQ multiplex PCR, and TCRdb kept only the in-frame ones, dropping some. The sample yields some 83,000 clones, approximately 88% seen once. Material for sequencing was peripheral blood. The clonotype originates from a man between 60 and 70 years old with acute or convalescent COVID-19. The chain is built from TRBV29-1 and TRBJ1-1; 7 nucleotides match TRBD1. The CDR3 DNA reads TGCAGCGGTGGACAGGCCATAGACACTGAAGCTTTCTTT. Amino acid sequence: CSGGQAIDTEAFF.